This is a list of T cell receptor beta chains from one sample in a study of cytomegalovirus exposure and HLA in healthy donors. Assay: immunoSEQ multiplex PCR; the TCRdb copy retains only in-frame clones and omits some. The data hold some 140,000 clones, with 75% to 85% observed a single time. The specimen sequenced was PBMCs. The source of these receptors is a woman between 40 and 50 years old in good health and CMV-seropositive. Both conserved end residues are part of each CDR3. The D gene is left open where the match is weak. Clone size is given for some rows only: seen once, a few or many times, or a class if the clone is expanded.

CDR3 protein	CDR3 DNA	clone size	V gene	J gene	CDR3 length	D gene
CASSTDSEAFF	TGTGCCAGCAGTACTGACAGTGAAGCTTTCTTT	few	TRBV6-1	TRBJ1-1	11	NA
CAISESAGYSNYGYTF	TGTGCCATCAGTGAGTCAGCAGGGTATTCTAACTATGGCTACACCTTC	NA	TRBV10-3	TRBJ1-2	16	NA
CTSIKPLLELPQHF	TGCACCAGCATCAAACCTTTGCTAGAGTTACCCCAGCATTTT	NA	TRBV1	TRBJ1-5	14	NA
CASSLPGGYEQYF	TGTGCCAGCAGCTTACCTGGCGGGTACGAGCAGTACTTC	NA	TRBV7-9	TRBJ2-7	13	NA
CASTFAQSSGNTIYF	TGTGCCAGCACTTTCGCACAGTCCTCTGGAAACACCATATATTTT	NA	TRBV28	TRBJ1-3	15	NA
CASSWTGASLGTEAFF	TGCGCCAGCAGTTGGACAGGGGCCTCGCTGGGGACTGAAGCTTTCTTT	NA	TRBV5-1	TRBJ1-1	16	TRBD1
CASSEIRDTQYF	TGTGCCAGCAGTGAAATCCGGGATACGCAGTATTTT	NA	TRBV2	TRBJ2-3	12	NA
CASSITAGTRDHEQYF	TGTGCCAGCAGCATCACCGCCGGGACAAGGGACCACGAGCAGTACTTC	NA	TRBV4-2	TRBJ2-7	16	NA
CAPAVSGAAHQETQYF	TGTGCCCCAGCCGTAAGTGGGGCAGCCCACCAAGAGACCCAGTACTTC	NA	TRBV7-9	TRBJ2-5	16	NA
CASSFRLGTSGPYNEQFF	TGTGCCAGCAGCTTCCGTCTGGGGACTAGCGGGCCTTACAATGAGCAGTTCTTC	NA	TRBV7-8	TRBJ2-1	18	TRBD2
CASSLVSNPGYYEQYF	TGCGCCAGCAGCTTGGTGTCCAATCCCGGGTATTACGAGCAGTACTTC	NA	TRBV5-1	TRBJ2-7	16	NA
CASSWGSGGTDTQYF	TGTGCCAGCAGCTGGGGGAGCGGGGGCACAGATACGCAGTATTTT	NA	TRBV9	TRBJ2-3	15	TRBD2
CASSDPGLAGDRRYF	TGTGCCAGCAGTGACCCCGGACTAGCGGGAGATCGTAGGTACTTC	NA	TRBV25-1	TRBJ2-7	15	TRBD2
CASSPVPGANVLTF	TGCGCCAGCAGTCCTGTCCCTGGGGCCAACGTCCTGACTTTC	NA	TRBV5-1	TRBJ2-6	14	NA
CASSLESSSYNEQFF	TGCGCCAGCAGCCTAGAGTCGAGCTCCTACAATGAGCAGTTCTTC	NA	TRBV5-1	TRBJ2-1	15	NA
CASSQTGGTGELFF	TGTGCCAGCTCACAAACAGGGGGCACCGGGGAGCTGTTTTTT	NA	TRBV18	TRBJ2-2	14	TRBD1
CASSFLPLTYEQYF	TGTGCCAGCAGCTTTCTACCACTAACCTACGAGCAGTACTTC	NA	TRBV27	TRBJ2-7	14	NA
CASSLAGTGELFF	TGTGCTAGCAGCTTGGCGGGGACCGGGGAGCTGTTTTTT	few	TRBV7-7	TRBJ2-2	13	NA
CSVESQYTANTEAFF	TGCAGCGTTGAATCACAGTATACGGCGAACACTGAAGCTTTCTTT	NA	TRBV29-1	TRBJ1-1	15	NA
CASSPAGPETQYF	TGCGCCAGCAGCCCTGCAGGTCCCGAGACCCAGTACTTC	NA	TRBV4-1	TRBJ2-5	13	NA
CASSPSGVNEQFF	TGTGCCAGCAGCCCAAGCGGGGTCAATGAGCAGTTCTTC	NA	TRBV9	TRBJ2-1	13	TRBD2
CASSALWTVLISYEQYF	TGTGCCAGCAGTGCCCTTTGGACAGTCTTAATATCCTACGAGCAGTACTTC	NA	TRBV6-1	TRBJ2-7	17	NA
CASSLGLGRDTQYF	TGTGCCAGCAGTTTGGGACTGGGACGTGATACGCAGTATTTT	NA	TRBV28	TRBJ2-3	14	NA
CASSVGGYRHNTGELFF	TGTGCCAGCAGCGTCGGGGGTTACAGGCATAACACCGGGGAGCTGTTTTTT	NA	TRBV5-8	TRBJ2-2	17	NA
CASSQEYTDTQYF	TGTGCCAGCAGCCAGGAATACACAGATACGCAGTATTTT	few	TRBV7-2	TRBJ2-3	13	NA
CASSPGRRLYGYTF	TGTGCCAGCAGCCCTGGGAGGCGCTTATATGGCTACACCTTC	NA	TRBV28	TRBJ1-2	14	NA
CASRRTPPGEVGYTF	TGTGCCAGCAGACGAACCCCCCCCGGGGAGGTTGGCTACACCTTC	NA	TRBV28	TRBJ1-2	15	NA
CAWIRRGLPGEQYF	TGTGCCTGGATTAGACGCGGTTTGCCGGGGGAGCAGTACTTC	NA	TRBV30	TRBJ2-7	14	NA
CAISETGDKNIQYF	TGTGCCATCAGTGAGACAGGGGACAAAAACATTCAGTACTTC	NA	TRBV10-3	TRBJ2-4	14	TRBD1
CASSPGLAGTYEQYF	TGTGCCAGCAGCCCTGGACTAGCGGGGACCTACGAGCAGTACTTC	NA	TRBV5-4	TRBJ2-7	15	TRBD2
CASSPINSGTRTDTQYF	TGTGCCAGCAGCCCGATCAACTCCGGGACTAGGACAGATACGCAGTATTTT	NA	TRBV7-8	TRBJ2-3	17	TRBD2
CASSLTPGQVGETQYF	TGCGCCAGCAGCTTGACCCCGGGACAGGTTGGAGAGACCCAGTACTTC	once	TRBV5-1	TRBJ2-5	16	TRBD1
CASSQLARQEQYF	TGTGCCAGCAGCCAACTGGCCCGCCAGGAGCAGTACTTC	NA	TRBV14	TRBJ2-7	13	NA
CASSQASSGYGYTF	TGTGCCAGCAGCCAAGCCTCTTCGGGCTATGGCTACACCTTC	NA	TRBV14	TRBJ1-2	14	NA
CAWSVLAGGYETQYF	TGTGCCTGGAGTGTGCTAGCGGGAGGGTATGAGACCCAGTACTTC	once	TRBV30	TRBJ2-5	15	TRBD2
CASSEVAGPPETQYF	TGTGCCAGCAGTGAAGTAGCGGGCCCACCGGAGACCCAGTACTTC	NA	TRBV6-1	TRBJ2-5	15	TRBD2
CAWSGAGWADTQYF	TGTGCCTGGAGTGGGGCAGGCTGGGCAGATACGCAGTATTTT	NA	TRBV30	TRBJ2-3	14	NA